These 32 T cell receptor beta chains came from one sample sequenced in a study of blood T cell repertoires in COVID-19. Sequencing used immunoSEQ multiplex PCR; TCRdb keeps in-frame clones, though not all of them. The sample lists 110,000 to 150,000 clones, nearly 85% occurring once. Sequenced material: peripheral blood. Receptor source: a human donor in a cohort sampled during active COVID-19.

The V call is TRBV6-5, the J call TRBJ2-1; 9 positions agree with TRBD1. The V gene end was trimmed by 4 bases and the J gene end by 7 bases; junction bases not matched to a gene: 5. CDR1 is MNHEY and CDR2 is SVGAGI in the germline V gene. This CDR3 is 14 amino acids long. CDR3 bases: TGTGCCAGCAGTTCGGGGACAGGGTGGAATGAGCAGTTCTTC. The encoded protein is CASSSGTGWNEQFF.

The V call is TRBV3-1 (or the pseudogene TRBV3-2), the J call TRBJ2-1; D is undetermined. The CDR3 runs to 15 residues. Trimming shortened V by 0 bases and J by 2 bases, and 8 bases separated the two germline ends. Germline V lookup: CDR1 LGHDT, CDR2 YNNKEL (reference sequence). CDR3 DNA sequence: TGTGCCAGCAGCCAAGATACTCTACCCTACAATGAGCAGTTCTTC. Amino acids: CASSQDTLPYNEQFF.

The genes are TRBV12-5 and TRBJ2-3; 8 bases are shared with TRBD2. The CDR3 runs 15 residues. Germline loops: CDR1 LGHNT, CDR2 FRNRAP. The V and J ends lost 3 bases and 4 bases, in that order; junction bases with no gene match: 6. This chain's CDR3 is CASGFPGGTSDTQYF. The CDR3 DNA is TGTGCTAGTGGTTTCCCGGGAGGGACCTCAGATACGCAGTATTTT.

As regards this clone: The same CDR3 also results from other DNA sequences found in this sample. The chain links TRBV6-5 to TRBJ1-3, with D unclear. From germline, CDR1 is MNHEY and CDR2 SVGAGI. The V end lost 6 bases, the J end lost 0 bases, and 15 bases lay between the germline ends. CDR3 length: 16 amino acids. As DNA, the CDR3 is TGTGCCAGCAGCTACCGAGGGCCTTTCTCTGGAAACACCATATATTTT. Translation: CASSYRGPFSGNTIYF.

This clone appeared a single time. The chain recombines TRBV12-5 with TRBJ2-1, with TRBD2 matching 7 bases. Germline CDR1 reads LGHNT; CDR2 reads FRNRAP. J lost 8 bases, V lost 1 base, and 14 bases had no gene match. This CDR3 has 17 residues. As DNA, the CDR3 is TGTGCTAGTGGTTTGGAGTCTAGCGGACTGCCCCAGTATGAGCAGTTCTTC. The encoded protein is CASGLESSGLPQYEQFF.

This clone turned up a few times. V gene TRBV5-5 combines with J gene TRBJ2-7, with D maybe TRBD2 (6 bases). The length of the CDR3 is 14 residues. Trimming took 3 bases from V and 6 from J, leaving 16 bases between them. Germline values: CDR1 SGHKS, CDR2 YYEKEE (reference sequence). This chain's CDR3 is CASSSGTAGFEQYF. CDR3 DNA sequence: TGTGCCAGCAGCTCCGGGACGGCGGGATTCGAGCAGTACTTC.

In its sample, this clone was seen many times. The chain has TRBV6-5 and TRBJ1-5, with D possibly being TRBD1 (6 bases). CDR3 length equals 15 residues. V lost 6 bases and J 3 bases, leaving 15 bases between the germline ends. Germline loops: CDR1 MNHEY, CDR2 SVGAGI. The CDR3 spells CASSNTGQINQPQHF. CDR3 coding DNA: TGTGCCAGCAGCAACACTGGACAGATCAATCAGCCCCAGCATTTT.

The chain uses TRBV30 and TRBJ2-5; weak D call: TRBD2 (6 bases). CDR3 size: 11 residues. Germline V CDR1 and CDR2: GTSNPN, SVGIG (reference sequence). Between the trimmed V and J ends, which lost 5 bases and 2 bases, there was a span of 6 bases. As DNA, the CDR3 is TGTGCCTGGGGGGGGCAAGAGACCCAGTACTTC. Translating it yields CAWGGQETQYF.

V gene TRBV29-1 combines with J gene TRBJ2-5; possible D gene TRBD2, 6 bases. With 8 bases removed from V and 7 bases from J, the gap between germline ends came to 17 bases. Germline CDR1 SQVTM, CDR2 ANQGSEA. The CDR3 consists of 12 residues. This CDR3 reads CSQRDGGLTQYF. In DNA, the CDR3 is TGCAGCCAGAGGGACGGAGGGCTGACCCAGTACTTC.

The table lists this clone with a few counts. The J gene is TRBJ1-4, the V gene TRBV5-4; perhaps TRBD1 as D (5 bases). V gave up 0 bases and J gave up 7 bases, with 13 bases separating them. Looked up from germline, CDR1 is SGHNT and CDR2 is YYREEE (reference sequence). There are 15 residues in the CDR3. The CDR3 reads CASSLASGGGEKLFF. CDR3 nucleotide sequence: TGTGCCAGCAGCTTGGCCTCCGGGGGGGGTGAAAAACTGTTTTTT.

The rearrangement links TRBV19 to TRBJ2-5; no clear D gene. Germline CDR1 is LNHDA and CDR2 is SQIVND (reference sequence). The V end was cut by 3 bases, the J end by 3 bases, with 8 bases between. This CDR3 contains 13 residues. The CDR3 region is CASSMQAEETQYF. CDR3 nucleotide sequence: TGTGCCAGTAGTATGCAGGCCGAAGAGACCCAGTACTTC.

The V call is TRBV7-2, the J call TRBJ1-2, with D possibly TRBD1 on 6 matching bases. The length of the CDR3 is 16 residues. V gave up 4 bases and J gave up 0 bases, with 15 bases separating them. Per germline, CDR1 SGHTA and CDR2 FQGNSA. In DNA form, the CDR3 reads TGTGCCAGCAGCTCCCGGGGGGGGCCCTCTAACTATGGCTACACCTTC. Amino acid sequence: CASSSRGGPSNYGYTF.

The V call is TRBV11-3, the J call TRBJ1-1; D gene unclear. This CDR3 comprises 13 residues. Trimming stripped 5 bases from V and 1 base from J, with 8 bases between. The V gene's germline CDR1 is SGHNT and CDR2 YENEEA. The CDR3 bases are TGTGCCAGCAGCCAATTGAGGAACACTGAAGCTTTCTTT. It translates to CASSQLRNTEAFF.

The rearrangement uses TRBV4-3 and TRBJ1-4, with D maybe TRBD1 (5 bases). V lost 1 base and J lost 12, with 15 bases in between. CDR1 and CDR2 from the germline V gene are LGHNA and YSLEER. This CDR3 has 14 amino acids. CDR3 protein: CASSQGRGRVELFF. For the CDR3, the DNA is TGCGCCAGCAGCCAAGGCCGGGGGAGGGTGGAACTGTTTTTT.

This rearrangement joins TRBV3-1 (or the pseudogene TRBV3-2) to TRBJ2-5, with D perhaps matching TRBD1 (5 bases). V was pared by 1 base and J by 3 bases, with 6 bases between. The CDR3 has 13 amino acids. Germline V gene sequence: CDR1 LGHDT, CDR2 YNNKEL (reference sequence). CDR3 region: CASSQAREETQYF. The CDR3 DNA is TGTGCCAGCAGCCAAGCCAGGGAAGAGACCCAGTACTTC.

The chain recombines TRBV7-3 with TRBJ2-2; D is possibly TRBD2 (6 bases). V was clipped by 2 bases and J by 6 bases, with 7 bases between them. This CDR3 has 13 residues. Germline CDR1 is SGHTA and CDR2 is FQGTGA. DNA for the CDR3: TGTGCCAGCAGCTTAGGAGGGGCCGGGGAGCTGTTTTTT. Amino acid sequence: CASSLGGAGELFF.

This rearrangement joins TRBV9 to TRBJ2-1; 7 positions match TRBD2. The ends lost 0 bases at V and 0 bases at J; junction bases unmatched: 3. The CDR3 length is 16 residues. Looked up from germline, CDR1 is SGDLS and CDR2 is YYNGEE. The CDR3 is CASSVDPGGSYNEQFF. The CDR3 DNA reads TGTGCCAGCAGCGTAGATCCGGGAGGCTCCTACAATGAGCAGTTCTTC.

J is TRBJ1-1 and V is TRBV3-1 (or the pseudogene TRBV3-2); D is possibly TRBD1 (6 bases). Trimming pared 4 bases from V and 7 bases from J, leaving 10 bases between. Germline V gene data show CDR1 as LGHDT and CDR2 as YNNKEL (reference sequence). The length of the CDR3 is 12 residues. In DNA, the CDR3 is TGTGCCAGCAGCCTAGGACAGTTTGAAGCTTTCTTT. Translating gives CASSLGQFEAFF.

The CDR3 DNA is TGTGCCAGCAGCCACGGACAAAAGTGGGGCTACACCTTC. Protein sequence: CASSHGQKWGYTF. J is TRBJ1-2 and V is TRBV11-2; the D gene is possibly TRBD1 (5 bases). CDR3 length equals 13 residues. Trimming stripped 5 bases from V and 8 bases from J, with 15 bases between. Germline V gene sequence: CDR1 SGHAT, CDR2 FQNNGV.

The DNA of the CDR3 is TGCAGCGCCTCGGGGGGGGCCGGGACCGGGGAGCTGTTTTTT. It encodes CSASGGAGTGELFF. This chain joins TRBV29-1 and TRBJ2-2; 8 nucleotides match TRBD2. Germline V lookup: CDR1 SQVTM, CDR2 ANQGSEA. The trim removed 7 bases at V and 5 bases at J, leaving 9 bases unmatched. The CDR3 spans 14 residues.

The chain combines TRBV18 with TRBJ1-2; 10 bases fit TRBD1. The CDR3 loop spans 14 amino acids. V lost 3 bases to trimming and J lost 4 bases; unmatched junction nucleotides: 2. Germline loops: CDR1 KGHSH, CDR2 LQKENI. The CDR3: CASSPGQGTYGYTF. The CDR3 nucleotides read TGTGCCAGCTCACCGGGACAGGGGACCTATGGCTACACCTTC.

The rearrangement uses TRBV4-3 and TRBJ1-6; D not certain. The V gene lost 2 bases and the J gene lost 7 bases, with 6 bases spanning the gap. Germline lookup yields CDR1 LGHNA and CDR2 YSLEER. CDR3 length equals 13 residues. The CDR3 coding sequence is TGCGCCAGCAGCCAACTCGGGAATTCACCCCTCCACTTT. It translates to CASSQLGNSPLHF.

CDR3 loop: CASSPRQGDTEAFF. The CDR3 DNA reads as TGTGCCAGCAGCCCCAGACAGGGAGACACTGAAGCTTTCTTT. This chain links TRBV11-3 with TRBJ1-1, with TRBD1 matching 7 bases. The J segment lost 3 bases and the V segment lost 5 bases, leaving 6 bases of the junction unmatched. CDR3 length equals 14 residues. From germline, CDR1 is SGHNT and CDR2 YENEEA.

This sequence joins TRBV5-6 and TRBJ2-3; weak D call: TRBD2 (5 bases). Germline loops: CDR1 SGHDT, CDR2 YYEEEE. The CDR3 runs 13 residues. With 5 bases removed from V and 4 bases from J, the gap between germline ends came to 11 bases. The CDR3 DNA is TGTGCCAGCAGTATGTCGGGGTCAGATACGCAGTATTTT. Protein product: CASSMSGSDTQYF.

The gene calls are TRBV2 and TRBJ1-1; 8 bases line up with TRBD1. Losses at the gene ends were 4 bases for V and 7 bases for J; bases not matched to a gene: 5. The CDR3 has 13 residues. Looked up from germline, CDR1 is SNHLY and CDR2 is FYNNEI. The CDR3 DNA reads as TGTGCCAGCAGTGTTAGGACAGGGAGTGAAGCTTTCTTT. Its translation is CASSVRTGSEAFF.

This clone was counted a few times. CDR3 nucleotide sequence: TGTGCCCGATCAGCTGGGACTAGCGTATCCTACGAGCAGTACGTC. This gives the protein CARSAGTSVSYEQYV. This sequence joins TRBV21-1 and TRBJ2-7; TRBD2 is taken as the D call from the table, unchecked against the DNA. TRBV21-1 is a pseudogene. This CDR3 is 15 amino acids long.

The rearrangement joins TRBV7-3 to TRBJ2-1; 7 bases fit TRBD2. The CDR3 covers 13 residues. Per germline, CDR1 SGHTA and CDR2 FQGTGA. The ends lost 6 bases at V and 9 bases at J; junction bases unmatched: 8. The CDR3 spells CASRRAGEGEQFF. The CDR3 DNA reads TGTGCCAGCAGGAGGGCGGGGGAAGGTGAGCAGTTCTTC.

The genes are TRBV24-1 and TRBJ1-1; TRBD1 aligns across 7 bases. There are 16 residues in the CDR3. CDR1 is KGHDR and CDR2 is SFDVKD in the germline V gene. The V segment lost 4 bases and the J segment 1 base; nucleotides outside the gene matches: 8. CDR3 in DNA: TGTGCCACCAGTGACGGAAACAGGGGCCGGAACACTGAAGCTTTCTTT. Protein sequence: CATSDGNRGRNTEAFF.

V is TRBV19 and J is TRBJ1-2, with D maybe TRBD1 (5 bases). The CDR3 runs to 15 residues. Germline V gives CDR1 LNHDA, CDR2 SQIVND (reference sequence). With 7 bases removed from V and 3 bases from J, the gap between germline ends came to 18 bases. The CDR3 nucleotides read TGTGCCAGTACCCTTGGGAGGGGTGGGGACTATGGCTACACCTTC. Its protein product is CASTLGRGGDYGYTF. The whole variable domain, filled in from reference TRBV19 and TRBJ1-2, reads DGGITQSPKYLFRKEGQNVTLSCEQNLNHDAMYWYRQDPGQGLRLIYYSQIVNDFQKGDIAEGYSVSREKKESFPLTVTSAQKNPTAFYLCASTLGRGGDYGYTFGSGTRLTVV.

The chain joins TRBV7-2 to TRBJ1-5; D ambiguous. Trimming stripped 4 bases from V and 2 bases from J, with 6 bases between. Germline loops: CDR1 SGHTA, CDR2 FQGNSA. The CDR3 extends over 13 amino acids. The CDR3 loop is CASSYIGNQPQHF. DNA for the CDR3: TGTGCCAGCAGCTATATAGGCAATCAGCCCCAGCATTTT.

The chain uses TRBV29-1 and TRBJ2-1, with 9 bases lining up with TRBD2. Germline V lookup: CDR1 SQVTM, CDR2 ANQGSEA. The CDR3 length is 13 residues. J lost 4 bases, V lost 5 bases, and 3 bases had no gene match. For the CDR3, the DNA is TGCAGCGTTAGGGCGGGAGGGTACAATGAGCAGTTCTTC. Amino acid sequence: CSVRAGGYNEQFF.

The CDR3 region has the DNA TGTGCCAGCAGCGCCCCTAGCGGGGGGTTTAACGGGGAGCTGTTTTTT. Its protein product is CASSAPSGGFNGELFF. The chain has TRBV9 and TRBJ2-2; 11 positions agree with TRBD2. This CDR3 comprises 16 residues. From germline, CDR1 is SGDLS and CDR2 YYNGEE. Unmatched junction bases numbered 8, after V lost 3 bases and J lost 7 bases.